This T cell receptor beta chain was captured in a study of T-cell reconstitution after alpha-beta-depleted transplantation in children. The CDR3 contains 16 residues. V lost 2 bases and J lost 2; bases outside the gene matches: 8. Germline CDR1 SGHTA, CDR2 FQGTGA. Using unique molecular identifiers, the investigators prepared the TCRbeta library. TCRdb called the PCR reads again in MiXCR, with one record for every CDR3 protein. The sample consists of about 400,000 distinct CDR3 sequences, about a fifth of them appearing once. The source material was PBMCs from the stem cell graft donor, sampled from the stem cell graft. The rearrangement uses TRBV7-3 and TRBJ2-5; 7 bases are a match to TRBD2. The sequence was obtained from a human donor who donated a stem cell graft to a child with acute myeloid leukemia. The CDR3: CASSLSGGRGQETQYF. DNA for the CDR3: TGTGCCAGCAGCTTATCGGGCGGGAGAGGGCAAGAGACCCAGTACTTC.